This T cell receptor beta chain was obtained from a study of identical twins. Study results and limitations: Models underpredicted monozygotic twin sharing of out-of-frame TCR alpha. While abundant cord blood beta clonotypes carried fewer insertions, memory repertoires showed no such pattern.

Via MiXCR, TCRdb re-called the 5' RACE reads, giving one row per CDR3 protein. In the table there are 400,000 to 500,000 distinct CDR3 sequences, roughly 18% of which are singletons. The CDR3 is made up of 14 amino acids. The V and J ends lost 6 bases and 7 bases, in that order; junction bases with no gene match: 8. Comments on this clonotype: What it recognizes is unknown.

The chain uses TRBV12-3 or TRBV12-4 and TRBJ2-4; 8 nucleotides line up with TRBD1. This receptor was identified in a man aged 50 or older in good health. The sequenced sample consisted of naive T cells sorted from blood. The CDR3 coding sequence is TGTGCCAGCAGGCCACAGGGGGTTTTGAACATTCAGTACTTC. Translated: CASRPQGVLNIQYF.